A single sample is the source of the 10 T cell receptor beta chains below, sequenced in a study of molecular identifiers for immune sequencing clone quantification. TCRdb processed the PCR reads anew with MiXCR; each CDR3 protein has one entry. This sample has about 63,000 distinct CDR3 sequences, with 19% found just once. Sequencing was performed on naive CD8+ T cells from blood, with Jurkat cell RNA spiked in. Indicated subset: FACS-sorted CD8+CD4-CCR7+CD45RA+ naive T cells. The receptors here all came from a human donor in good health. Some libraries in this study had Jurkat cell RNA spiked in.

A remark on this clonotype: Germline and junction disagree at one end, which may indicate a read error. The chain recombines TRBV7-6 with TRBJ2-6, with D perhaps matching TRBD2 (5 bases). CDR3 length: 16 residues. Germline V gene data show CDR1 as SGHVS and CDR2 as FNYEAQ. Here the CDR3 reads CASTTGWTSEANVLIF. The CDR3 DNA follows: TGTGCCAGCACCACGGGATGGACCTCTGAGGCCAACGTCCTGATTTTC.

This clonotype occurred many times. The genes are TRBV12-3 or TRBV12-4 and TRBJ1-1; no firm D call. The CDR3 is 12 amino acids. V gave up 1 base and J gave up 7 bases, with 7 bases separating them. CDR3 sequence: CASSLGAYEAFF. The CDR3 DNA follows: TGTGCCAGCAGTTTAGGGGCCTATGAAGCTTTCTTT.

J is TRBJ2-5 and V is TRBV7-2; D gene uncertain. The CDR3 sequence is 13 residues long. Trimming shortened V by 6 bases and J by 3 bases, and 11 bases separated the two germline ends. CDR1 and CDR2 (germline): SGHTA, FQGNSA. CDR3 residues: CASSPQSEETQYF. Here the CDR3 DNA reads TGTGCCAGCAGTCCACAATCTGAAGAGACCCAGTACTTC.

This clonotype was seen repeatedly, ten times or more. V usage is TRBV29-1 and J usage is TRBJ2-2, with D perhaps TRBD2 (6 bases). The V gene's germline CDR1 is SQVTM and CDR2 ANQGSEA. V was pared by 7 bases and J by 3 bases, with 12 bases between. The CDR3 totals 13 residues. CDR3 sequence reads: CSASSEDTGELFF. As DNA, the CDR3 is TGCAGCGCTTCTAGCGAGGACACCGGGGAGCTGTTTTTT.

Remarks on this clonotype: This could be a read error, since a much larger clone is one nucleotide away. The chain couples TRBV5-6 to TRBJ1-1, with D perhaps matching TRBD1 (6 bases). The germline gives CDR1 SGHDT, CDR2 YYEEEE. The CDR3 is 15 amino acids. The CDR3 spells CASSPVSWRDTGAFF. CDR3 nucleotides: TGTGCCAGCAGCCCCGTGTCCTGGAGGGACACTGGAGCTTTCTTT.

This clonotype was counted at least ten times. This chain connects TRBV7-9 to TRBJ2-5, with a weak D call TRBD1 (5 bases). Germline loops: CDR1 SEHNR, CDR2 FQNEAQ (reference sequence). The CDR3 runs 16 residues. V lost 5 bases and J 5 bases, leaving 21 bases between the germline ends. The CDR3 sequence: CASSEPARGLGETQYF. The CDR3 nucleotides read TGTGCCAGCAGCGAACCCGCTAGGGGCCTGGGGGAGACCCAGTACTTC.

This clonotype is termed medium-sized. This CDR3 is CASSYFHPTDTQYF. The CDR3 bases are TGTGCCAGCAGTTACTTTCACCCCACAGATACGCAGTATTTT. The chain joins TRBV6-5 to TRBJ2-3; no clear D. The CDR3 contains 14 residues. Germline CDR1 and CDR2: MNHEY and SVGAGI. V dropped 1 base and J dropped 2 bases, with 7 bases sitting between them.

This clonotype was picked up a small number of times. The chain recombines TRBV28 with TRBJ1-1; D is uncertain. The CDR3 extends over 14 amino acids. CDR1 and CDR2 (germline): MDHEN, SYDVKM. V was trimmed by 7 bases and J by 3 bases, leaving 15 bases between them. CDR3 loop: CASTLRTVDTEAFF. In DNA, the CDR3 is TGTGCCAGCACCCTCAGGACGGTCGACACTGAAGCTTTCTTT.

This clonotype was seen at least ten times. The genes are TRBV27 and TRBJ2-6, with D uncertain. This CDR3 has 14 residues. Germline-derived CDR1 and CDR2 are MNHEY and SMNVEV (reference sequence). Trimming shortened V by 6 bases and J by 3 bases, and 9 bases separated the two germline ends. CDR3 residues: CASRVVGGANVLTF. DNA for the CDR3: TGTGCCAGCAGGGTAGTTGGTGGGGCCAACGTCCTGACTTTC.

The chain carries TRBV20-1 and TRBJ2-7; 11 nucleotides agree with TRBD2. Germline CDR1 reads DFQATT; CDR2 reads SNEGSKA (reference sequence). V gave up 6 bases and J gave up 9 bases; unmatched junction bases: 10. This CDR3 contains 13 residues. The CDR3, as DNA: TGCAGTGCAATTCTAGCGGGAGGTTCAGGGCAGTACTTC. Translation gives CSAILAGGSGQYF.